These 2 T cell receptor beta chains were sequenced from one sample in a study of blood T cell repertoires in COVID-19. Assay used: immunoSEQ multiplex PCR; TCRdb lists only in-frame clones, some missing. The table records some 150,000 clones, roughly 76% of them present only once. The specimen was peripheral blood. The receptors here all came from a human donor with acute or convalescent COVID-19. The donor label of this sample is uncertain.

This chain connects TRBV6-5 to TRBJ1-1, with TRBD1 matching 7 bases. The CDR3 covers 14 residues. Losses at the gene ends were 7 bases for V and 0 bases for J; bases not matched to a gene: 5. Germline lookup yields CDR1 MNHEY and CDR2 SVGAGI. This chain's CDR3 is CASMEGAMNTEAFF. The CDR3 coding sequence is TGTGCCAGCATGGAGGGGGCGATGAACACTGAAGCTTTCTTT.

The rearrangement joins TRBV2 to TRBJ1-5; 7 positions match TRBD1. The CDR3 length is 15 residues. Germline CDR1 is SNHLY and CDR2 is FYNNEI. After removal of 5 bases from V and 4 bases from J, the junction contained 8 bases not matched to a gene. The CDR3, as DNA: TGTGCCAGCAGTAGACTGGGACAGACGAATCAGCCCCAGCATTTT. Its translation: CASSRLGQTNQPQHF. Full variable domain (missing parts from reference TRBV2 and TRBJ1-5): EPEVTQTPSHQVTQMGQEVILRCVPISNHLYFYWYRQILGQKVEFLVSFYNNEISEKSEIFDDQFSVERPDGSNFTLKIRSTKLEDSAMYFCASSRLGQTNQPQHFGDGTRLSIL.